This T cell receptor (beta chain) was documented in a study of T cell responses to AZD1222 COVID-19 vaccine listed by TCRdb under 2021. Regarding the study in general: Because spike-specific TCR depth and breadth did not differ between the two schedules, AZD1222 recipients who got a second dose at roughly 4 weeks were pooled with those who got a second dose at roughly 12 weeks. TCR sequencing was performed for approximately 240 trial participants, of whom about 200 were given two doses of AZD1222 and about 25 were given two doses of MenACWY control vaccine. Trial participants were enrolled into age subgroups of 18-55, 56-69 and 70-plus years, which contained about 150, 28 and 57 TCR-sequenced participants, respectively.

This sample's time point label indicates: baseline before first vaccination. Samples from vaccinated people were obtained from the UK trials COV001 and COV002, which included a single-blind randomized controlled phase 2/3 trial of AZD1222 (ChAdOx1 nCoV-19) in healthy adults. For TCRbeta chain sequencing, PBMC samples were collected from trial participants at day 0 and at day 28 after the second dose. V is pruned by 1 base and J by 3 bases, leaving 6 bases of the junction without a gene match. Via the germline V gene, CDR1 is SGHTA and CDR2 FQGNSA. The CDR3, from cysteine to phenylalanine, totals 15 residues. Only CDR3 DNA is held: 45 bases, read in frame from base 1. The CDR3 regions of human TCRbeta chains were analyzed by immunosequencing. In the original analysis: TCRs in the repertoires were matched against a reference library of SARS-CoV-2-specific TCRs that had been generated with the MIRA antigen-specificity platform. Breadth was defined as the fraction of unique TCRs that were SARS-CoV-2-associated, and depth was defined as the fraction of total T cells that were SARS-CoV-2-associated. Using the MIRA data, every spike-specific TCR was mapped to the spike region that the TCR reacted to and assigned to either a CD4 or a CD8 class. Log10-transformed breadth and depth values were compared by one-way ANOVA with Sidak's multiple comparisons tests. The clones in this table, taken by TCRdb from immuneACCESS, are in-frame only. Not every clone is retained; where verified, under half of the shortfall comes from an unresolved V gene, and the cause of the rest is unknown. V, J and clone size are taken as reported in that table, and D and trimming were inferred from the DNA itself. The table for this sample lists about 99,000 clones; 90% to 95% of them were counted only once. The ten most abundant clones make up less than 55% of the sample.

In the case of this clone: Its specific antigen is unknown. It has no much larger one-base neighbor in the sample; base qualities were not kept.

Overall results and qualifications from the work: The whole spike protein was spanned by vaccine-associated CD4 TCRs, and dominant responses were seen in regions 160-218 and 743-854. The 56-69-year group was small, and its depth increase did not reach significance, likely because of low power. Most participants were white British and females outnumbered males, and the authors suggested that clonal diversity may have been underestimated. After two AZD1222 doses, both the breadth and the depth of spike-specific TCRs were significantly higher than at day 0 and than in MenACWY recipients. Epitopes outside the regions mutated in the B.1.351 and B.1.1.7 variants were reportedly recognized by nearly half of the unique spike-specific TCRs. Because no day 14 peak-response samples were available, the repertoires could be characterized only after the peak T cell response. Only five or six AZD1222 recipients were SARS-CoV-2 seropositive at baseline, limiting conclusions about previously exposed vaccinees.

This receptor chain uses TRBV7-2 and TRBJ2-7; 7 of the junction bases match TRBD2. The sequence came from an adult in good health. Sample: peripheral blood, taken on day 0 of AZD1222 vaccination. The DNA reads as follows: TGTGCCAGCAGCTTAGATATAGCGGGCTTCTACGAGCAGTACTTC. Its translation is CASSLDIAGFYEQYF.